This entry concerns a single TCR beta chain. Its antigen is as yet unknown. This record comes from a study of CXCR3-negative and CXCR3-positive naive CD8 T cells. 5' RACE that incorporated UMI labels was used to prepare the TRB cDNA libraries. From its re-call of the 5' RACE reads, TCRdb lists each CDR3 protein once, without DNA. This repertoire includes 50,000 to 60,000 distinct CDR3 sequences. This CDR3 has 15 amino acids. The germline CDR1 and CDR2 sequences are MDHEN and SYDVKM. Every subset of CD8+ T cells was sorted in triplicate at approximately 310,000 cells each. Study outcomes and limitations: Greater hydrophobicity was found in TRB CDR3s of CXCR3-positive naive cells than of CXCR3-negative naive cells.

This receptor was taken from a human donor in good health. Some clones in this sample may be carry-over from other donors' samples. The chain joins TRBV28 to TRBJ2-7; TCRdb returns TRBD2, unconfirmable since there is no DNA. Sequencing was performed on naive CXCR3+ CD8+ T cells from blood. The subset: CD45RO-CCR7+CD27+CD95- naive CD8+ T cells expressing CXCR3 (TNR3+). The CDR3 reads CASRSPGLIAGEQYF.